This T cell receptor beta chain was captured by sequencing in a study of Graves' ophthalmopathy and Graves' hyperthyroidism. A roughly 10 ml volume of fresh peripheral blood provided the PBMCs. RNA transcripts served as template for amplifying TCR beta CDR3 sequences. RT-PCR with HTBI primers came first, then second-round multiplex PCR. TCRdb itself ran the multiplex PCR reads through MiXCR, one entry per CDR3 protein. The profile shows approximately 640,000 distinct CDR3 sequences, approximately 39% of them singletons. The source material was peripheral blood. The TCR originated in an adult man with Graves' ophthalmopathy.

CDR3 protein: CASSVVTGASTYEQYF. The CDR3 coding sequence is TGTGCCAGCAGCGTTGTGACAGGAGCGTCGACCTACGAGCAGTACTTC. This sequence joins TRBV25-1 and TRBJ2-7; D possibly corresponds to TRBD1 (6 bases). Germline V lookup: CDR1 MGHDK, CDR2 SYGVNS. The length of the CDR3 is 16 residues. Trimming took 6 bases from V and 2 from J, leaving 20 bases between them.